This record looks at one TCR beta chain sequence and its context. What it recognizes is unknown. The CDR3 length is 12 residues. CDR1 is SGHTA, CDR2 FQGNSA, per germline. Between the trimmed V and J ends, which lost 1 base and 5 bases, there was a span of 3 bases. This entry is derived from a study of OX40 agonist ivuxolimab in advanced cancers. Whole-study results and caveats: Expanded clones were, on average, more numerous in CD8+ T cells than in CD4+. Antigen specificity was not determined for the expanded peripheral T cells.

The repertoire was sequenced with immunoSEQ multiplex PCR; TCRdb's copy has only in-frame clones and lacks some. Of 75,000 to 100,000 clones listed, roughly four fifths are singletons. This chain connects TRBV7-2 to TRBJ1-3; D gene uncertain. The sequences come from CD4+ or CD8+ T cells sorted from blood, collected in a trial of the OX40 agonist ivuxolimab. The sequence was obtained from an adult with an advanced solid tumor such as melanoma, head and neck, liver or kidney cancer. The CDR3: CASSLERNTIYF. CDR3 bases: TGTGCCAGCAGCTTAGAGAGAAACACCATATATTTT. The full variable domain, rest sourced from reference TRBV7-2 and TRBJ1-3, is GAGVSQSPSNKVTEKGKDVELRCDPISGHTALYWYRQSLGQGLEFLIYFQGNSAPDKSGLPSDRFSAERTGGSVSTLTIQRTQQEDSAVYLCASSLERNTIYFGEGSWLTVV.